This TCR beta chain was retrieved from a study of high-grade serous ovarian cancer treatment subgroups. Libraries were prepared by immunoSEQ multiplex PCR; TCRdb keeps only in-frame clonotypes and omits some of them. Among 2,500 to 3,000 clones listed, over 60% were seen once. Tumor tissue was taken before any definitive surgery or chemotherapy was given. From germline, CDR1 is SGHRS and CDR2 YFSETQ. The CDR3 consists of 17 residues. Losses at the gene ends were 3 bases for V and 9 bases for J; bases not matched to a gene: 11. Regarding the study as a whole: Tumors within one patient showed repertoire similarity of about 0.1 to 0.8.

Regarding this clone: Its antigen is as yet unknown.

Sequencing was performed on tumor tissue. V usage is TRBV5-1 and J usage is TRBJ2-1; 14 bases agree with TRBD2. This clonotype was sampled from a human donor with high-grade serous ovarian cancer. CDR3 region: CASSSSGLAGVMGEQFF. CDR3 coding DNA: TGCGCCAGCAGCTCCTCGGGACTAGCGGGAGTTATGGGTGAGCAGTTCTTC. The full variable domain, rest sourced from reference TRBV5-1 and TRBJ2-1, is KAGVTQTPRYLIKTRGQQVTLSCSPISGHRSVSWYQQTPGQGLQFLFEYFSETQRNKGNFPGRFSGRQFSNSRSEMNVSTLELGDSALYLCASSSSGLAGVMGEQFFGPGTRLTVL.